This T cell receptor (beta chain) was obtained from a study of cytotoxic CD8 clonotypes in ibrutinib-treated CLL. The CDR3 length is 12 residues. Germline V gene data show CDR1 as SGHAT and CDR2 as FQNNGV. V was clipped by 5 bases and J by 3 bases, with 8 bases between them. TCRdb's table, derived via immunoSEQ multiplex PCR, lists solely in-frame clones and lacks some. The sample has some 81,000 clones, about 76% seen once. This receptor was obtained from a human donor with chronic lymphocytic leukemia. Source: PBMCs, taken after 12 months of ibrutinib treatment. This rearrangement joins TRBV11-2 to TRBJ2-7; D call uncertain. CDR3 sequence: CASSPIGYEQYF. The CDR3 coding sequence is TGTGCCAGCAGCCCCATCGGCTACGAGCAGTACTTC.